The rows below give T cell receptor beta chains drawn from one sample of a study of blood T cell repertoires in COVID-19. Profiled with immunoSEQ multiplex PCR; TCRdb holds only in-frame clones, not every one. Here the sample spans about 250,000 clones, about four fifths being singletons. The sequenced sample was peripheral blood. These receptors all come from a man at least 80 years old with acute or convalescent COVID-19. Each CDR3 is given with its conserved first and last residue. Rows may omit the clone size; those that give it use once, few, many or a size class.

length | J | V | size | CDR3
16 | TRBJ2-3 | TRBV24-1 | - | CATSTRLGSSTDTQYF
14 | TRBJ2-3 | TRBV6-5 | - | CASSSGLAIDTQYF
15 | TRBJ2-7 | TRBV5-1 | - | CASSLAWGHTYEQYF
16 | TRBJ2-5 | TRBV3-1/TRBV3-2 | - | CASSQGGAGGEETQYF
15 | TRBJ2-6 | TRBV5-4 | - | CASSLPFSGANVLTF
20 | TRBJ2-1 | TRBV24-1 | once | CATSDRGTSGRKIGYNEQFF
16 | TRBJ2-5 | TRBV7-9 | - | CASSSGTSGRSETQYF
14 | TRBJ1-2 | TRBV29-1 | - | CSVQGAGGLGGYTF
18 | TRBJ2-3 | TRBV11-2 | - | CASSWTHLAGAGTDTQYF
14 | TRBJ1-5 | TRBV2 | - | CASSPGTHNQPQHF
13 | TRBJ1-1 | TRBV2 | - | CASSPELNTEAFF
16 | TRBJ2-2 | TRBV3-1/TRBV3-2 | - | CASSQAGQRNTGELFF
16 | TRBJ1-5 | TRBV28 | few | CASSLWAVNSNQPQHF
16 | TRBJ2-7 | TRBV11-1 | - | CASSLNTGTKIYEQYF